The clone carrying this T cell receptor beta chain was observed many times. The CDR3 extends over 14 amino acids. Trimming took off 4 bases at V and 7 bases at J, with 13 bases between the two ends. Looked up from germline, CDR1 is ENHRY and CDR2 is SYGVKD. RNA transcripts served as template for amplifying TCR beta CDR3 sequences. First-round RT-PCR employed HTBI primers, with a second-round multiplex PCR after it. MiXCR, run by TCRdb on the multiplex PCR reads, gives a single entry per CDR3 protein. Here the sample spans over a million distinct CDR3 sequences, about 40% being singletons. The data derive from a study of Graves' ophthalmopathy and Graves' hyperthyroidism. Among the hyperthyroidism patients, all were newly diagnosed, aged 18 to 65, with under 2 months' duration. Clinical symptoms and serum thyroxine were used for diagnosis; TRAb, thyroid ultrasound and orbital computed tomography were also relied on.

The clonotype was recovered from an adult man with Graves' hyperthyroidism. Sequencing was carried out using peripheral blood or thyroid tissue (not recorded which). The genes are TRBV10-3 and TRBJ1-4; D is perhaps TRBD1 (6 bases). DNA for the CDR3: TGTGCCATCAGTGTGGGGGGGGCGCGTGAAAAACTGTTTTTT. Protein product: CAISVGGAREKLFF.